This T cell receptor beta chain was recorded in a study of vaccination effects on CD4 cells after COVID-19. The assay was immunoSEQ multiplex PCR, and TCRdb's table has in-frame clones only and misses some. The sample includes tens of thousands of clones, approximately 71% of them seen just once. There are 11 residues in the CDR3. Germline values: CDR1 MGHDK, CDR2 SYGVNS. The V end was cut by 4 bases, the J end by 9 bases, with 7 bases between. On this clone itself: What it binds is unknown.

Antigen-specific CD4+ T cell clonotypes were called by their expansion after viral peptide-pool culture in ViraFEST. At the end of over 8 days of culture, CD4+ T cells were isolated. Nucleocapsid antibodies were negative in the vaccine recipients, who had never had SARS-CoV-2 infection. The origin of this receptor is a human donor who received a COVID-19 vaccine. Here the sequenced sample was CD4+ T cells from PBMCs cultured with HCoV-OC43 spike peptides, taken before COVID-19 vaccination. Noted subset: HCoV-OC43 spike overlapping peptide pool stimulation. This chain connects TRBV25-1 to TRBJ1-3; D unresolved. The CDR3 reads CASSVTSTIYF. CDR3 coding DNA: TGTGCCAGCAGTGTAACAAGCACCATATATTTT.